Presented here are 18 T cell receptor beta chains from one specimen sequenced in a study of blood T cell repertoires in COVID-19. Repertoires were generated with immunoSEQ multiplex PCR, while TCRdb's copy carries only in-frame clones and drops some. In the table there are about 250,000 clones, 65% to 90% of which are singletons. The sample was PBMCs or T cells enriched from blood (not recorded which). Every receptor here comes from a man between 35 and 55 years old who had recovered from COVID-19.

The chain couples TRBV19 to TRBJ2-2; possibly TRBD1 for D (6 bases). The germline CDR1 and CDR2 sequences are LNHDA and SQIVND (reference sequence). The V end lost 5 bases, the J end lost 4 bases, and 8 bases lay between the germline ends. The CDR3 totals 13 residues. CDR3 protein: CASSLQGTGELFF. CDR3 in DNA: TGTGCCAGTAGTCTACAGGGCACCGGGGAGCTGTTTTTT.

This clone was found a few times. The chain combines TRBV9 with TRBJ1-1; 8 bases map to TRBD1. The V gene's germline CDR1 is SGDLS and CDR2 YYNGEE. The V gene end was trimmed by 4 bases and the J gene end by 3 bases; junction bases not matched to a gene: 23. The CDR3 spans 20 residues. Here the CDR3 reads CASSRNPVGQVPLGDTEAFF. The CDR3 bases are TGTGCCAGCAGCAGAAACCCTGTGGGACAGGTCCCTTTGGGGGACACTGAAGCTTTCTTT.

This chain links TRBV6-6 with TRBJ2-7; D unclear. CDR1 is MNHNY, CDR2 SVGAGI, per germline (reference sequence). V lost 6 bases to trimming and J lost 3 bases, with 6 bases between them. This CDR3 contains 11 residues. Written as DNA, the CDR3 is TGTGCCAGCAGATGGAGCTACGAGCAGTACTTC. Protein product: CASRWSYEQYF.

On this clone itself: This CDR3 is also generated by other DNA sequences in the sample. This chain connects TRBV5-4 to TRBJ2-1, with 7 bases aligning to TRBD1. Germline lookup yields CDR1 SGHNT and CDR2 YYREEE (reference sequence). The V segment lost 0 bases and the J segment 1 base; nucleotides outside the gene matches: 1. There are 15 residues in the CDR3. The CDR3 protein is CASSLGQGSYNEQFF. CDR3 nucleotides: TGTGCCAGCAGCTTGGGACAGGGTTCCTACAATGAGCAGTTCTTC.

This clone was recorded many times. V is TRBV28 and J is TRBJ2-7, with D uncertain. Germline CDR1 reads MDHEN; CDR2 reads SYDVKM. This CDR3 is built from 14 residues. Between the trimmed V and J ends, which lost 6 bases and 0 bases, there was a span of 12 bases. The CDR3 spells CASRNGSPSYEQYF. The DNA for the CDR3 is TGTGCCAGCAGGAACGGGTCCCCCTCCTACGAGCAGTACTTC.

The rearrangement joins TRBV12-3 or TRBV12-4 to TRBJ1-3; D is undetermined. The CDR3 extends over 13 amino acids. V dropped 5 bases and J dropped 3 bases, with 8 bases sitting between them. The DNA of the CDR3 is TGTGCCAGCAGTACCGACAATGGAAACACCATATATTTT. Translation gives CASSTDNGNTIYF.

This sequence joins TRBV11-1 and TRBJ2-7; TRBD1 matches at 7 bases. Trimming cost V 5 bases and J 3 bases; bases outside gene matches: 10. From germline, CDR1 is SGHAT and CDR2 FQDESV (reference sequence). CDR3 length equals 15 residues. CDR3 in DNA: TGTGCCAGCAGCGGGGACAGAGAATATTACTACGAGCAGTACTTC. This codes for CASSGDREYYYEQYF.

This sequence joins TRBV9 and TRBJ1-2; D is perhaps TRBD1 (5 bases). The germline V gene encodes CDR1 SGDLS and CDR2 YYNGEE. The length of the CDR3 is 13 residues. Trimming shortened V by 6 bases and J by 6 bases, and 15 bases separated the two germline ends. The CDR3 coding sequence is TGTGCCAGCACCCTGGGGGGGGACGATGGCTACACCTTC. It yields the protein CASTLGGDDGYTF.

The chain carries TRBV18 and TRBJ2-1, with D possibly being TRBD2 (5 bases). The CDR3 consists of 17 residues. V was pared by 6 bases and J by 0 bases, with 18 bases between. Germline assignment: CDR1 KGHSH and CDR2 LQKENI. CDR3 nucleotides: TGTGCCAGCTCTCTCAGTAGAGACTACAGCTCCTACAATGAGCAGTTCTTC. It yields the protein CASSLSRDYSSYNEQFF.

The chain carries TRBV7-2 and TRBJ2-3; 11 bases align to TRBD2. The CDR3 covers 17 residues. The V gene's germline CDR1 is SGHTA and CDR2 FQGNSA. The junction had 7 bases not matched to a gene; V was cut back by 1 base and J by 4 bases. The CDR3 protein is CASSLVAGGSFADTQYF. The CDR3 DNA sequence: TGTGCCAGCAGCTTAGTAGCGGGGGGGTCATTCGCAGATACGCAGTATTTT.

The gene calls are TRBV3-1 (or the pseudogene TRBV3-2) and TRBJ2-7; the match to TRBD2 covers 9 bases. The trim removed 1 base at V and 2 bases at J, leaving 0 bases unmatched. CDR3 length: 14 residues. Germline lookup yields CDR1 LGHDT and CDR2 YNNKEL (reference sequence). The CDR3 loop reads CASSQGGRAYEQYF. CDR3 bases: TGTGCCAGCAGCCAAGGCGGGAGGGCCTACGAGCAGTACTTC.

In DNA, the CDR3 is TGTGCCATCAGTGAGCAAGGGACAGGCGGTTTTAATGGCTACACCTTC. It translates to CAISEQGTGGFNGYTF. V gene TRBV10-3 combines with J gene TRBJ1-2; TRBD1 matches at 8 bases. The CDR3 is 16 residues long. CDR1 ENHRY and CDR2 SYGVKD come from the germline V gene. V lost 2 bases and J lost 6; bases outside the gene matches: 11.

The genes are TRBV21-1 and TRBJ2-7; the DNA was not used to check the table's D call, TRBD1. TRBV21-1 is a pseudogene segment. The CDR3 loop spans 16 amino acids. CDR3 nucleotide sequence: TGTGCCAGCAGCAAAAGTCGACAGATTAGCCCCTCCGAGCAGTACTTC. This encodes CASSKSRQISPSEQYF.

V and J are TRBV5-4 and TRBJ2-1, with TRBD2 as a possible D gene (5 bases). The CDR3 length is 16 residues. Germline V CDR1 and CDR2: SGHNT, YYREEE (reference sequence). V was clipped by 0 bases and J by 8 bases, with 18 bases between them. CDR3 bases: TGTGCCAGCAGCTTGGATTTGGCGGCGCTAGCCCATGAGCAGTTCTTC. It is translated as CASSLDLAALAHEQFF.

The chain couples TRBV28 to TRBJ1-4; 12 bases align to TRBD1. Germline CDR1 and CDR2: MDHEN and SYDVKM. The CDR3 is 17 amino acids. Losses at the gene ends were 6 bases for V and 7 bases for J; bases not matched to a gene: 12. CDR3 in amino acids: CASSLPGQGAQGEKLFF. As DNA, the CDR3 is TGTGCCAGCAGCTTACCGGGACAGGGGGCGCAGGGTGAAAAACTGTTTTTT.

As DNA, the CDR3 is TGTGCCAGCAGCTACCGGACAGTGCTCTCCTACGAGCAGTACTTC. Protein sequence: CASSYRTVLSYEQYF. The rearrangement links TRBV12-1 to TRBJ2-7; TRBD1 is taken as the D call from the table, unchecked against the DNA. TRBV12-1 has pseudogene status. This CDR3 is built from 15 residues.

V and J are TRBV21-1 and TRBJ2-7; the table's D call TRBD2 went unverified against the DNA. TRBV21-1 is a pseudogene. The CDR3 loop spans 14 amino acids. The DNA for the CDR3 is TGTGCCAGCAGCTCCTGGGGGGAAGGCCACGAGCAGTACTTC. Translating gives CASSSWGEGHEQYF.

The chain links TRBV7-2 to TRBJ2-1; 7 bases line up with TRBD2. Germline V CDR1 and CDR2: SGHTA, FQGNSA. After removal of 1 base from V and 5 bases from J, the junction contained 5 bases not matched to a gene. This CDR3 region has 15 residues. This CDR3 reads CASSLGGTTNNEQFF. The CDR3 bases are TGTGCCAGCAGCTTAGGGGGGACTACCAACAATGAGCAGTTCTTC.